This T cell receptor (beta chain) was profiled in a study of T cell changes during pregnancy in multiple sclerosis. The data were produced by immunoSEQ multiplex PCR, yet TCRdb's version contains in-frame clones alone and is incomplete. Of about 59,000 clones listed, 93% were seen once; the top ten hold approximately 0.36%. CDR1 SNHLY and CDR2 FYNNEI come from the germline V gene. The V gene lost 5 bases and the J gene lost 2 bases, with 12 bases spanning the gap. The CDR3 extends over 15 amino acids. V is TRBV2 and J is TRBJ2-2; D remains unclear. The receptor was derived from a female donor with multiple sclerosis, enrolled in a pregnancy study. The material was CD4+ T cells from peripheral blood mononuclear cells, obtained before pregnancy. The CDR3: CASSPLRSNTGELFF. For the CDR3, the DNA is TGTGCCAGCAGTCCCCTGAGATCTAACACCGGGGAGCTGTTTTTT.